Below are 16 T cell receptor beta chains sequenced from a single sample in a study of blood T cell repertoires in COVID-19. TCRdb's table, derived via immunoSEQ multiplex PCR, lists solely in-frame clones and lacks some. Of about 170,000 clones detected, approximately 85% appear once; the ten largest clones hold 7.7%. The source material was peripheral blood. The receptors were gathered from a man in his forties who had recovered from COVID-19.

This clone was seen just once. This chain joins TRBV7-2 and TRBJ2-6; D unclear. CDR3 length: 15 amino acids. Germline lookup yields CDR1 SGHTA and CDR2 FQGNSA. V gave up 3 bases and J gave up 2 bases, with 8 bases separating them. The CDR3 sequence is CASSLKQAGANVLTF. In nucleotides, the CDR3 is TGTGCCAGCAGCTTGAAGCAGGCTGGGGCCAACGTCCTGACTTTC.

V is TRBV24-1 and J is TRBJ2-2, with a tentative D call TRBD1 (5 bases). Germline V lookup: CDR1 KGHDR, CDR2 SFDVKD. CDR3 length: 13 residues. V was cut by 7 bases and J by 7 bases, with 12 bases left in between. CDR3 DNA sequence: TGTGCCACCAGCCCTGGAAGGGGCGGGGAGCTGTTTTTT. Translated, it gives CATSPGRGGELFF.

The CDR3 region has the DNA TGTGCCAGCAGCTTGACAGGGGGCGACGCTTCACCCCTCCACTTT. Translation: CASSLTGGDASPLHF. The chain employs TRBV11-1 and TRBJ1-6; 10 nucleotides line up with TRBD1. The CDR3 is made up of 15 amino acids. Germline V gives CDR1 SGHAT, CDR2 FQDESV (reference sequence). Trimming removed 3 bases from V and 9 bases from J; junction bases left unmatched: 5.

This clone has only one observation. The chain is built from TRBV6-6 and TRBJ2-2; TRBD2 aligns across 9 bases. The CDR3 contains 15 residues. Germline V CDR1 and CDR2: MNHNY, SVGAGI (reference sequence). Trimming took 5 bases from V and 5 from J; bases not matched to a gene: 6. The CDR3 DNA reads TGTGCCAGCAGTGCCGCGGGGGGGGAAACCGGGGAGCTGTTTTTT. Protein: CASSAAGGETGELFF.

The rearrangement joins TRBV9 to TRBJ1-6, with D perhaps TRBD1 (6 bases). Germline V gives CDR1 SGDLS, CDR2 YYNGEE. This CDR3 region has 15 residues. V lost 0 bases, J lost 4 bases, and 8 bases lay in between. The CDR3 bases are TGTGCCAGCAGCGTAGATCAGGGGTATAATTCACCCCTCCACTTT. Residues: CASSVDQGYNSPLHF.

This chain uses TRBV19 with TRBJ2-7; the D gene is possibly TRBD1 (6 bases). Looked up from germline, CDR1 is LNHDA and CDR2 is SQIVND (reference sequence). The ends were cut back, 4 bases at V and 2 bases at J, with 9 bases in the middle. This CDR3 comprises 13 residues. CDR3: CASSNRATYEQYF. CDR3 nucleotide sequence: TGTGCCAGTAGTAACAGGGCCACCTACGAGCAGTACTTC.

This clone was recorded at least ten times. The rearrangement joins TRBV25-1 to TRBJ2-2; 7 nucleotides agree with TRBD1. The junction had 7 bases not matched to a gene; V was cut back by 9 bases and J by 3 bases. Germline V gene lookup returns CDR1 MGHDK and CDR2 SYGVNS. The CDR3 length is 14 residues. The CDR3 nucleotides are TGTGCCAGTGCGACAGGGTTGGACACCGGGGAGCTGTTTTTT. Its translation is CASATGLDTGELFF.

This chain uses TRBV6-5 with TRBJ2-7, with a tentative D call TRBD1 (5 bases). Trimming left V 11 bases short and J 3 bases short, with 11 bases between. In germline, CDR1 is MNHEY, CDR2 SVGAGI. The CDR3 extends over 11 amino acids. The CDR3 is CAGTQDYEQYF. DNA for the CDR3: TGTGCCGGCACACAGGACTACGAGCAGTACTTC.

This rearrangement joins TRBV30 to TRBJ1-2; maybe TRBD1 (6 bases). CDR3 size: 11 residues. The V end lost 8 bases, the J end lost 5 bases, and 12 bases lay between the germline ends. The germline V gene encodes CDR1 GTSNPN and CDR2 SVGIG (reference sequence). For the CDR3, the DNA is TGTGCCCTAGGACAGCAATATGGCTACACCTTC. Translation gives CALGQQYGYTF.

The rearrangement uses TRBV5-6 and TRBJ1-1, with D unresolved. Germline loops: CDR1 SGHDT, CDR2 YYEEEE. The V gene lost 1 base and the J gene lost 4 bases, with 11 bases spanning the gap. CDR3 length: 14 amino acids. In DNA form, the CDR3 reads TGTGCCAGCAGCTTGATGGACGAGGGCACTGAAGCTTTCTTT. Translation gives CASSLMDEGTEAFF.

The chain has TRBV27 and TRBJ2-1; D unclear. This CDR3 comprises 10 residues. CDR1 is MNHEY and CDR2 is SMNVEV in the germline V gene (reference sequence). Trimming left V 8 bases short and J 9 bases short, with 8 bases between. CDR3 sequence reads: CASFSSEQFF. The CDR3, as DNA: TGTGCCAGCTTTTCCTCTGAGCAGTTCTTC.

This clone was seen more than once but under ten times. The rearrangement joins TRBV30 to TRBJ1-3, with D possibly being TRBD1 (6 bases). The length of the CDR3 is 15 residues. Germline loops: CDR1 GTSNPN, CDR2 SVGIG (reference sequence). Trimming stripped 2 bases from V and 6 bases from J, with 17 bases between. Here the CDR3 reads CAWSHPRGSANTIYF. The CDR3 nucleotides are TGTGCCTGGAGTCACCCCAGGGGCAGTGCAAACACCATATATTTT. Combining the CDR3 with reference TRBV30 and TRBJ1-3 gives the whole variable domain SQTIHQWPATLVQPVGSPLSLECTVEGTSNPNLYWYRQAAGRGLQLLFYSVGIGQISSEVPQNLSASRPQDRQFILSSKKLLLSDSGFYLCAWSHPRGSANTIYFGEGSWLTVV.

V and J are TRBV7-9 and TRBJ2-3, with D maybe TRBD1 (6 bases). CDR3 length: 14 amino acids. Germline V gives CDR1 SEHNR, CDR2 FQNEAQ (reference sequence). The V end was cut by 4 bases, the J end by 2 bases, with 10 bases between. CDR3 sequence (DNA): TGTGCCAGCAGCTACCCGGGACACACAGATACGCAGTATTTT. It encodes CASSYPGHTDTQYF.

The chain is built from TRBV30 and TRBJ2-5; 7 positions match TRBD2. The germline CDR1 and CDR2 sequences are GTSNPN and SVGIG (reference sequence). The CDR3 covers 14 residues. The trim removed 2 bases at V and 7 bases at J, leaving 10 bases unmatched. The CDR3 sequence: CAWSSWGGYGTQYF. CDR3 nucleotide sequence: TGTGCCTGGAGTTCATGGGGGGGGTATGGGACCCAGTACTTC.

The rearrangement uses TRBV4-2 and TRBJ1-5; D uncertain. Trimming took 1 base from V and 0 from J, leaving 13 bases between them. The CDR3 totals 17 residues. Germline V gene lookup returns CDR1 LGHNA and CDR2 YNFKEQ. For the CDR3, the DNA is TGTGCCAGCAGCCAAGTGGGTTTGAGGGATAGCAATCAGCCCCAGCATTTT. Amino acids: CASSQVGLRDSNQPQHF.

V usage is TRBV7-2 and J usage is TRBJ1-5, with no clear D. Trimming took 3 bases from V and 4 from J, leaving 10 bases between them. This CDR3 contains 14 residues. Germline V lookup: CDR1 SGHTA, CDR2 FQGNSA. This CDR3 is CASSLSSRNQPQHF. CDR3 sequence (DNA): TGTGCCAGCAGCTTGTCAAGTAGAAATCAGCCCCAGCATTTT.